A selection of T cell receptor beta chains follows, all from one sample in a study of blood T cell repertoires in COVID-19. The assay was immunoSEQ multiplex PCR, and TCRdb's table has in-frame clones only and misses some. The data hold more than 150,000 clones, with around four fifths observed a single time. The sequenced material came from peripheral blood. These receptors all come from a woman aged 40 to 49 with acute or convalescent COVID-19. Each CDR3 is given with its conserved first and last residue. D genes are given only for firm matches. Not every row has a clone size; where given, it reads once, few, many or a size class.

D gene,clone size,J gene,V gene,CDR3 protein,CDR3 DNA
NA,NA,TRBJ1-3,TRBV2,CGKLQGTSGNTIYF,TGTGGGAAACTACAGGGAACCAGTGGAAACACCATATATTTT
TRBD2,NA,TRBJ2-1,TRBV9,CASSRTSGRHNEQFF,TGTGCCAGCAGTAGGACTAGCGGGAGACACAATGAGCAGTTCTTC
NA,few,TRBJ1-1,TRBV5-1,CASSLDRSNTEAFF,TGCGCCAGCAGCTTGGACAGATCGAACACTGAAGCTTTCTTT
TRBD2,NA,TRBJ2-1,TRBV7-6,CASSRRTSGGTGNEQFF,TGTGCCAGCAGCCGCCGGACTAGCGGGGGGACGGGGAATGAGCAGTTCTTC
NA,NA,TRBJ1-1,TRBV2,CASSLGVNTEAFF,TGTGCCAGCAGTCTAGGGGTGAACACTGAAGCTTTCTTT
NA,once,TRBJ2-2,TRBV13,CASSLVAGWTGELFF,TGTGCCAGCAGCTTAGTGGCAGGGTGGACCGGGGAGCTGTTTTTT
NA,once,TRBJ1-5,TRBV7-2,CASSLGRGQHQPQHF,TGTGCCAGCAGCTTGGGCAGGGGCCAACATCAGCCCCAGCATTTT
NA,NA,TRBJ1-4,TRBV29-1,CSGRTANEKLFF,TGCAGCGGGCGGACAGCTAATGAAAAACTGTTTTTT
TRBD2,NA,TRBJ2-5,TRBV3-1/TRBV3-2,CASYNGLEETQYF,TGTGCCAGTTATAACGGACTAGAAGAGACCCAGTACTTC
NA,NA,TRBJ1-4,TRBV6-5,CASKTPGNGNEKLFF,TGTGCCAGCAAAACCCCAGGGAACGGTAATGAAAAACTGTTTTTT
NA,NA,TRBJ2-1,TRBV6-5,CASSYLVGVEQFF,TGTGCCAGCAGTTACTTAGTCGGTGTGGAGCAGTTCTTC
NA,NA,TRBJ1-5,TRBV5-4,CASSLEQGSNQPQHF,TGTGCCAGCAGCTTGGAACAGGGAAGCAATCAGCCCCAGCATTTT
NA,once,TRBJ1-1,TRBV12-3/TRBV12-4,CASNQKGYTEAFF,TGTGCCAGCAATCAAAAGGGGTACACTGAAGCTTTCTTT
TRBD1,once,TRBJ1-4,TRBV5-6,CASSLYSTGGSGKLFF,TGTGCCAGCAGCTTATATTCGACAGGGGGCAGCGGAAAACTGTTTTTT
NA,NA,TRBJ1-1,TRBV12-3/TRBV12-4,CASSLPVTAEAFF,TGTGCCAGCAGTTTACCCGTGACAGCTGAAGCTTTCTTT
TRBD1,NA,TRBJ1-5,TRBV4-1,CASSQTGTGGDQPQHF,TGCGCCAGCAGCCAAACCGGGACAGGGGGCGATCAGCCCCAGCATTTT
NA,NA,TRBJ2-5,TRBV10-3,CAISEDLVARQGTVAETQYF,TGTGCCATCAGTGAGGATTTGGTCGCGAGGCAGGGGACCGTTGCGGAGACCCAGTACTTC
TRBD1,NA,TRBJ2-5,TRBV9,CASSVGGDRAQETQYF,TGTGCCAGCAGCGTAGGAGGGGACAGGGCTCAAGAGACCCAGTACTTC
TRBD2,NA,TRBJ2-3,TRBV28,CAIAGGGVDTQYF,TGTGCCATCGCGGGAGGCGGGGTGGATACGCAGTATTTT
NA,NA,TRBJ2-1,TRBV20-1,CSAIGNEQFF,TGCAGTGCTATCGGGAATGAGCAGTTCTTC
NA,NA,TRBJ2-3,TRBV4-2,CASSPTRRTGTDTQYF,TGTGCCAGCAGCCCTACGAGGCGAACCGGCACAGATACGCAGTATTTT
TRBD1,NA,TRBJ2-7,TRBV30,CAWSVRLAGGLYEQYF,TGTGCCTGGAGTGTCAGGTTGGCAGGGGGCTTATACGAGCAGTACTTC
TRBD2,once,TRBJ2-1,TRBV7-8,CASSRTSGSVNEQFF,TGTGCCAGCAGCCGGACTAGCGGGAGTGTCAATGAGCAGTTCTTC
NA,NA,TRBJ1-3,TRBV21-1,CASSKVRVGNTIYF,TGTGCCAGCAGCAAAGTCAGGGTTGGAAACACCATATATTTT
NA,NA,TRBJ2-2,TRBV27,CASSLLGGTTNTGELFF,TGTGCCAGCAGTTTATTGGGGGGAACTACGAACACCGGGGAGCTGTTTTTT
TRBD1,NA,TRBJ1-6,TRBV9,CASSVAQGASPLHF,TGTGCCAGCAGCGTAGCCCAGGGGGCTTCACCCCTCCACTTT
TRBD1,once,TRBJ1-1,TRBV11-3,CASSSGTGGNTEAFF,TGTGCCAGCAGCTCCGGGACAGGTGGGAACACTGAAGCTTTCTTT
NA,NA,TRBJ1-5,TRBV2,CASSEGTIFDQPQHF,TGTGCCAGCAGTGAAGGGACTATTTTCGATCAGCCCCAGCATTTT